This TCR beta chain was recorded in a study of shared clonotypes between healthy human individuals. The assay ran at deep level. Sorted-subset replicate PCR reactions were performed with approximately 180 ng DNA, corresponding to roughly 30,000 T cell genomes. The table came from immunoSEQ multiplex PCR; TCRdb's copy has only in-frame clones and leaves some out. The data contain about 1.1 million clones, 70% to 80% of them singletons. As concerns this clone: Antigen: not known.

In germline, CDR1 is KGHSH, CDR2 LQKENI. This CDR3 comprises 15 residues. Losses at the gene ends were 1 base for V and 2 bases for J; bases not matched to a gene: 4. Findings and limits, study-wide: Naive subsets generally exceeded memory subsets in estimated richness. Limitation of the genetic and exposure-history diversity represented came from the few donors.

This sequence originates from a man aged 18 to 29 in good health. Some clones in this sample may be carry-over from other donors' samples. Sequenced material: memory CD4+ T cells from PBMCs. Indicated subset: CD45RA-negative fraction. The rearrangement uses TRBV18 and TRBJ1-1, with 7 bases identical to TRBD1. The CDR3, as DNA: TGTGCCAGCTCACCACTCGACAGGGCAAACACTGAAGCTTTCTTT. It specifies CASSPLDRANTEAFF.